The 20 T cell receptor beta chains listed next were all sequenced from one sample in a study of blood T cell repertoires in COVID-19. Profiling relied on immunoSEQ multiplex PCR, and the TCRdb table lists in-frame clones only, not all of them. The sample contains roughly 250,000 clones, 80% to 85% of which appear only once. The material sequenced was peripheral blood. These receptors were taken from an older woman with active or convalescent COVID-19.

The CDR3 region has the DNA TGTGCCAGCAGTTGGACTAGCGGGGTCGGGTACCAAGAGACCCAGTACTTC. Amino acid sequence: CASSWTSGVGYQETQYF. The chain has TRBV7-2 and TRBJ2-5, with 12 bases that match TRBD2. Per the germline V gene, CDR1 is SGHTA and CDR2 is FQGNSA. This CDR3 is 17 amino acids long. The ends lost 6 bases at V and 0 bases at J; junction bases unmatched: 8.

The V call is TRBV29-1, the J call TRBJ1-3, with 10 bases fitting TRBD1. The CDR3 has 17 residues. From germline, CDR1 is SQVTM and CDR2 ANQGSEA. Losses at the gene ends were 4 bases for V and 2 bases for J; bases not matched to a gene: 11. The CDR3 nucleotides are TGCAGCGTTGTCGCCAACTCGGGGACAGGGGCTGGAAACACCATATATTTT. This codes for CSVVANSGTGAGNTIYF.

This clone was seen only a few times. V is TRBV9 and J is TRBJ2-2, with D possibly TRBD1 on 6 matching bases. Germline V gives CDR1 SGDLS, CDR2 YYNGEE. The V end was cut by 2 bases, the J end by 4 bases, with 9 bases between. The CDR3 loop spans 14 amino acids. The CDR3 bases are TGTGCCAGCAGCGTCAGGGGTAGCACCGGGGAGCTGTTTTTT. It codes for CASSVRGSTGELFF.

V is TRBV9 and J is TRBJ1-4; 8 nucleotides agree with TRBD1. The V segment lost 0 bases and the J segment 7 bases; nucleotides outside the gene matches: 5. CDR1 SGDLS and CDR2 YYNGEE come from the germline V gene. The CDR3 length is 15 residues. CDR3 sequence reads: CASSVGDRRSEKLFF. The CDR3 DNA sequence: TGTGCCAGCAGCGTAGGGGACAGGAGGAGTGAAAAACTGTTTTTT.

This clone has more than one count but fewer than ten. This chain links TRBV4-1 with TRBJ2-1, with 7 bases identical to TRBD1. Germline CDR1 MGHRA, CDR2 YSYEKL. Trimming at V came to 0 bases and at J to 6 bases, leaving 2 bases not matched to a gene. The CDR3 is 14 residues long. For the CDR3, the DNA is TGCGCCAGCAGCCAAGAATACAGGGGCAATGAGCAGTTCTTC. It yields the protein CASSQEYRGNEQFF.

The CDR3 sequence is CASSGGVWANVLTF. The CDR3 DNA reads TGCGCCAGCAGCGGGGGGGTTTGGGCCAACGTCCTGACTTTC. The chain is built from TRBV5-1 and TRBJ2-6; 7 bases agree with TRBD2. V was clipped by 4 bases and J by 5 bases; unmatched bases: 3. The CDR3 loop spans 14 amino acids. Per the germline V gene, CDR1 is SGHRS and CDR2 is YFSETQ.

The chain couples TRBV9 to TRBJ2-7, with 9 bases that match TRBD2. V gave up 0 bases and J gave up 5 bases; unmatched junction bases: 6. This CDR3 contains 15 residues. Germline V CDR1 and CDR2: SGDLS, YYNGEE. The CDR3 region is CASSVGPSGEHEQYF. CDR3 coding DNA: TGTGCCAGCAGCGTAGGGCCTAGCGGGGAACACGAGCAGTACTTC. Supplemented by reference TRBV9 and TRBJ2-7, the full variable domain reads DSGVTQTPKHLITATGQRVTLRCSPRSGDLSVYWYQQSLDQGLQFLIQYYNGEERAKGNILERFSAQQFPDLHSELNLSSLELGDSALYFCASSVGPSGEHEQYFGPGTRLTVT.

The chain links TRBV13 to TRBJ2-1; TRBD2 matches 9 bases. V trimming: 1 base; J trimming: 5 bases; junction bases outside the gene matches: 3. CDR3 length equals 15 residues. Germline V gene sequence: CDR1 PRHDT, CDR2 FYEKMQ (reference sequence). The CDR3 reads CASSLETSGHNEQFF. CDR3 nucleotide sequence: TGTGCCAGCAGCTTAGAGACTAGCGGACACAATGAGCAGTTCTTC. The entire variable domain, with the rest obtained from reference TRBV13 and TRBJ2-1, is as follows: AAGVIQSPRHLIKEKRETATLKCYPIPRHDTVYWYQQGPGQDPQFLISFYEKMQSDKGSIPDRFSAQQFSDYHSELNMSSLELGDSALYFCASSLETSGHNEQFFGPGTRLTVL.

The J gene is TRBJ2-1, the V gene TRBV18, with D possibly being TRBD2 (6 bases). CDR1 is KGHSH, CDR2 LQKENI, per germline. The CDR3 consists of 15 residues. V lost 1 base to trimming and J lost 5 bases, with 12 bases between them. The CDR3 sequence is CASSPRYGGDNEQFF. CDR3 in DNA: TGTGCCAGCTCACCACGATACGGGGGAGACAATGAGCAGTTCTTC.

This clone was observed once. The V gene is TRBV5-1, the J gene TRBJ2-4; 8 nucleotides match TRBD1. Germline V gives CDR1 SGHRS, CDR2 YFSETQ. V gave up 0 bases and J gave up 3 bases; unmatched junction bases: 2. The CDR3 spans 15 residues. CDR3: CASSLAGGGKNIQYF. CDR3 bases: TGCGCCAGCAGCTTGGCAGGGGGCGGCAAAAACATTCAGTACTTC.

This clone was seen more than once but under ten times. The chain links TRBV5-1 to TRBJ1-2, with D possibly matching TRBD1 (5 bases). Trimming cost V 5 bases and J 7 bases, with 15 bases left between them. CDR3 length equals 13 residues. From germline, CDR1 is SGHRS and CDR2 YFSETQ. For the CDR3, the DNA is TGCGCCAGCAGAAGCGAAGGGGCCTCTGGCTACACCTTC. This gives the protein CASRSEGASGYTF.

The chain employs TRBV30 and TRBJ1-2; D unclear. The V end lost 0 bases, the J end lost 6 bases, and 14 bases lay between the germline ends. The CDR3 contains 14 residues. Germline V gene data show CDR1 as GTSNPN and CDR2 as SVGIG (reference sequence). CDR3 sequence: CAWSVNIQANGYTF. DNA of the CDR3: TGTGCCTGGAGTGTAAACATTCAGGCTAATGGCTACACCTTC.

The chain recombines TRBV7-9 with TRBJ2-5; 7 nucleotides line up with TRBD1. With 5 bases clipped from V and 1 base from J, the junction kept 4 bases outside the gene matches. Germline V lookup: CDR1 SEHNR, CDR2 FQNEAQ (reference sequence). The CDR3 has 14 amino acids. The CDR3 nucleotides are TGTGCCAGCAGCAACCGGGACAGCCAAGAGACCCAGTACTTC. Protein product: CASSNRDSQETQYF.

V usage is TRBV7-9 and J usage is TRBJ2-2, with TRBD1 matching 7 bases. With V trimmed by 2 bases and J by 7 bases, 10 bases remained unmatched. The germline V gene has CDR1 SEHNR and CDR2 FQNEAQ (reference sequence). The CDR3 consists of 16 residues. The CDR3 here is CASSLPIKGADGELFF. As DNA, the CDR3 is TGTGCCAGCAGCTTACCTATTAAGGGGGCCGACGGGGAGCTGTTTTTT.

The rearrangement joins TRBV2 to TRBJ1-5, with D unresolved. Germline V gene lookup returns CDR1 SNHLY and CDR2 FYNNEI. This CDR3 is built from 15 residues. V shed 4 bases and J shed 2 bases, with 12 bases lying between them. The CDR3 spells CASSVVGSRNQPQHF. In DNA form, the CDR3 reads TGTGCCAGCAGTGTAGTTGGGAGTCGCAATCAGCCCCAGCATTTT.

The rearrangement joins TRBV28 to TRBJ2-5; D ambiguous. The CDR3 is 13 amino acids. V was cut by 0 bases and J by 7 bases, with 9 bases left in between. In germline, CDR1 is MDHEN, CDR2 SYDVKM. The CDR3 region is CASSLWNPGTQYF. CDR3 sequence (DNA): TGTGCCAGCAGTTTATGGAATCCGGGGACCCAGTACTTC.

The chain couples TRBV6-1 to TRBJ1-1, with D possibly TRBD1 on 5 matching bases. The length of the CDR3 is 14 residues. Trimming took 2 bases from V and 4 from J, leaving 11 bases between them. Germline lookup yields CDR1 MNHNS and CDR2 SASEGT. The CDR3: CASSEIVRGTEAFF. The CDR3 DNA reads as TGTGCCAGCAGTGAAATAGTTAGGGGCACTGAAGCTTTCTTT.

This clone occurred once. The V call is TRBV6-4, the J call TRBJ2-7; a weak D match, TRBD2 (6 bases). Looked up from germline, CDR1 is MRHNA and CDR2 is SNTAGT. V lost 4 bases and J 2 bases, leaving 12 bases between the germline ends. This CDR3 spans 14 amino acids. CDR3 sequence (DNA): TGTGCCAGCAGTGTTGGGCGGGGACCCTACGAGCAGTACTTC. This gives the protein CASSVGRGPYEQYF.

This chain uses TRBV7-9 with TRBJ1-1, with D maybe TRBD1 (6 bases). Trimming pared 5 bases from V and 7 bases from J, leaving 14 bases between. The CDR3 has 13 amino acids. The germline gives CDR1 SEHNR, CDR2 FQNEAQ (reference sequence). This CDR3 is CASSPAGGIEAFF. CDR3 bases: TGTGCCAGCAGCCCCGCGGGGGGCATTGAAGCTTTCTTT.

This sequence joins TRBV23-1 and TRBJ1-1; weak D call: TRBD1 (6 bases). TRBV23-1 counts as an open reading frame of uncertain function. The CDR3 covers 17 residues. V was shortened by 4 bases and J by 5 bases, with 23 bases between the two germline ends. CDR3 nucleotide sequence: TGCGCCAGCAGTCCCAGGCGGCTACAGGGAAGAAAGACTGAAGCTTTCTTT. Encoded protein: CASSPRRLQGRKTEAFF.